The rows below give T cell receptor beta chains drawn from one sample of a study of T cells after yellow fever vaccination. TCRdb passed the 5' RACE reads through MiXCR, listing each CDR3 protein once. The table has about 580,000 distinct CDR3 sequences, roughly a sixth seen once. This specimen was PBMCs, taken less than 6 days after the first yellow fever vaccination. All receptors derive from a man younger than 35 who received the YFV17D yellow fever vaccine. Both conserved end residues are part of each CDR3. The D gene is left open where the match is weak. Size values are once, few and many counts, or a class for expanded clones, and some rows have none.

NA	NA	TRBV3-1	TRBJ1-2	TGTGCCAGCAGCTGGAATGACGGATCCTATGGCTACACCTTC	CASSWNDGSYGYTF
NA	TRBD1	TRBV4-3	TRBJ1-1	TGCGCCAGCAGCCGACACGACAGGGGGCCCGAAGCTTTCTTT	CASSRHDRGPEAFF
once	NA	TRBV6-2/TRBV6-3	TRBJ2-4	TGTGCCAGCAGTTATCTTGGGGGTGAAAACATTCAGTACTTC	CASSYLGGENIQYF
few	TRBD1	TRBV7-8	TRBJ1-4	TGTGCCAGCAGCAGGGGACAGAGTAATGAAAAACTGTTTTTT	CASSRGQSNEKLFF
many	NA	TRBV7-2	TRBJ2-7	TGTGCCAGCAGCTTAGCGGCGACCTACGAGCAGTACTTC	CASSLAATYEQYF
many	TRBD2	TRBV7-2	TRBJ2-2	TGTGCCAGCAGCAAGGAGCGGGGGATGACCGGGGAGCTGTTTTTT	CASSKERGMTGELFF
NA	NA	TRBV20-1	TRBJ2-5	TGCAGTGCTAGAGATCGGCGAATGGCACAGGAGACCCAGTACTTC	CSARDRRMAQETQYF
many	NA	TRBV15	TRBJ1-5	TGTGCCACCAGCATTCAGGATCAGCCCCAGCATTTT	CATSIQDQPQHF
NA	TRBD2	TRBV4-2	TRBJ2-5	TGTGCCAGCAGCCAAGATGGTAGCGGGGGACAAGAGACCCAGTACTTC	CASSQDGSGGQETQYF
few	NA	TRBV6-2/TRBV6-3	TRBJ2-1	TGTGCCAGCAGTTACTCGACCCCCCCTGAGCAGTTCTTC	CASSYSTPPEQFF
few	TRBD2	TRBV5-4	TRBJ2-3	TGTGCCAGCAGCGCGGGAGGACGGCTAGTCACAGATACGCAGTATTTT	CASSAGGRLVTDTQYF
few	TRBD1	TRBV20-1	TRBJ1-6	TGCAGTGCTAGAGATCTCGGGACAGGGGGCGAGTACGGGCGAGTAATCGGTTCACCCCTCCACTTT	CSARDLGTGGEYGRVIGSPLHF
NA	NA	TRBV10-3	TRBJ2-3	TGTGCCATCGGGGGGGCTGGCACAGATACGCAGTATTTT	CAIGGAGTDTQYF
few	NA	TRBV18	TRBJ1-2	TGTGCCAGCTCACGGGCAGATGGCTACACCTTC	CASSRADGYTF
NA	TRBD1	TRBV9	TRBJ2-7	TGTGCCAGCAGCAAGGGACAGGGTTTTGACGAGCAGTACTTC	CASSKGQGFDEQYF
NA	TRBD2	TRBV4-3	TRBJ2-1	TGCGCCAGCAGCCAAGCAGTCGGGAGGGTTGAGCAGTTCTTC	CASSQAVGRVEQFF
few	NA	TRBV27	TRBJ2-2	TGTGCCAGCAGTTTCCTCTCGGGATTTAACACCGGGGAGCTGTTTTTT	CASSFLSGFNTGELFF
few	NA	TRBV6-2/TRBV6-3	TRBJ2-2	TGTGCCAGCAGCCTCCCTGATAGGGCCACCGGGGAGCTGTTTTTT	CASSLPDRATGELFF
NA	NA	TRBV18	TRBJ1-2	TGTGCCAGCTCACCACGGACGGCGGATGGCTACACCTTC	CASSPRTADGYTF
NA	TRBD2	TRBV4-3	TRBJ2-3	TGCGCCAGCAGCCAAGACAGAACAGCGGGATACACAGATACGCAGTATTTT	CASSQDRTAGYTDTQYF
few	TRBD1	TRBV28	TRBJ1-3	TGTGCCAGCAGTACAGGGGGTGATGGAAACACCATATATTTT	CASSTGGDGNTIYF
NA	TRBD1	TRBV6-5	TRBJ1-2	TGTGCCAGCAGTTACTATACGGGACAGACTTATGGCTACACCTTC	CASSYYTGQTYGYTF
NA	TRBD2	TRBV7-2	TRBJ2-5	TGTGCCAGCAGCTTCTATAGCGGGGGGCGCGAGACCCAGTACTTC	CASSFYSGGRETQYF
few	NA	TRBV10-3	TRBJ2-3	TGTGCCATCAGTGAGTCAGGAGCCTTGGGGCACACAGATACGCAGTATTTT	CAISESGALGHTDTQYF
NA	NA	TRBV11-2	TRBJ2-5	TGTGCCAGCAGCTTTCAGCGGGCACAGATAGAGACCCAGTACTTC	CASSFQRAQIETQYF
NA	NA	TRBV7-9	TRBJ2-5	TGTGCCAGCAGCCCACGTGAGGGGTCTTGGGAAACCCAGTACTTC	CASSPREGSWETQYF
many	TRBD2	TRBV4-1	TRBJ2-2	TGCGCCAGCAGCCAACCCGGGGGGGGGCGGAACACCGGGGAGCTGTTTTTT	CASSQPGGGRNTGELFF
NA	TRBD2	TRBV6-1	TRBJ2-1	TGTGCCAGCAGTCCGAGCGGGGGGGCCCACAATGAGCAGTTCTTC	CASSPSGGAHNEQFF
few	NA	TRBV20-1	TRBJ2-3	TGCAGTGCTGGGGGCACAGATACGCAGTATTTT	CSAGGTDTQYF
few	NA	TRBV19	TRBJ1-5	TGTGCCAGTCGATCTGGGAGCGGACCTTATCAGCCCCAGCATTTT	CASRSGSGPYQPQHF
many	TRBD1	TRBV7-6	TRBJ1-1	TGTGCCAGCAGCTCAGGACAGGGACTGAACACTGAAGCTTTCTTT	CASSSGQGLNTEAFF
NA	NA	TRBV5-1	TRBJ2-7	TGCGCCAGCAGCTTGGATGGGGGTCTGGGTTCTCTCTACGAGCAGTACTTC	CASSLDGGLGSLYEQYF
NA	NA	TRBV10-3	TRBJ2-1	TGTGCCATCAGTGAGTCGGAGGGATTGGGAACAACCTATGAGCAGTTCTTC	CAISESEGLGTTYEQFF
NA	NA	TRBV15	TRBJ2-4	TGTGCCACCAGCAGAGATATACAGTTAGCCAAAAACATTCAGTACTTC	CATSRDIQLAKNIQYF
NA	NA	TRBV7-2	TRBJ2-2	TGTGCCAGCAGCTTAGCGGTGGCGACCACCGGGGAGCTGTTTTTT	CASSLAVATTGELFF
many	NA	TRBV6-5	TRBJ2-2	TGTGCCAGCAGTTATCAGGGGCCCGGGGAGCTGTTTTTT	CASSYQGPGELFF
once	TRBD1	TRBV4-2	TRBJ1-2	TGTGCCAGCAGCCAAGATGCAACAGGGGTATATGGCTACACCTTC	CASSQDATGVYGYTF
NA	TRBD1	TRBV10-3	TRBJ1-1	TGTGCCATCAGCGATGGACAGGTCACCACTGAAGCTTTCTTT	CAISDGQVTTEAFF
few	NA	TRBV4-3	TRBJ2-6	TGCGCCAGCAGCCAGTACACCTCCGGGGGGGCCAACGTCCTGACTTTC	CASSQYTSGGANVLTF
NA	NA	TRBV7-2	TRBJ2-5	TGTGCCAGCAGCAAGAACCCCCGGGGCCTGTTGCGAGAGACCCAGTACTTC	CASSKNPRGLLRETQYF
many	NA	TRBV18	TRBJ2-1	TGTGCCAGCTCACCTCGATCTGAGCAGTTCTTC	CASSPRSEQFF
few	NA	TRBV29-1	TRBJ2-3	TGCAGCACGGCTTCTCCAGATACGCAGTATTTT	CSTASPDTQYF
few	TRBD2	TRBV28	TRBJ2-3	TGTGCCAGCAGCCCGGGGGGTCGTAGCTCCCCCGATACGCAGTATTTT	CASSPGGRSSPDTQYF
NA	NA	TRBV10-3	TRBJ2-1	TGTGCCATCAGTGAGTCGACTAGGACAAACAATGAGCAGTTCTTC	CAISESTRTNNEQFF
NA	NA	TRBV5-1	TRBJ1-1	TGCGCCAGTAGGGGGACGAACACTGAAGCTTTCTTT	CASRGTNTEAFF
many	TRBD1	TRBV7-2	TRBJ2-4	TGTGCCAGCAGCCGACAGGGGGGAAACATTCAGTACTTC	CASSRQGGNIQYF
few	NA	TRBV7-8	TRBJ1-6	TGTGCCAGCAGCTTAGGAGCACGATCCTATAATTCACCCCTCCACTTT	CASSLGARSYNSPLHF
few	TRBD2	TRBV27	TRBJ2-4	TGTGCCAGCAGTTGGACTAGCGGGGGGGGGGACATTCAGTACTTC	CASSWTSGGGDIQYF
few	TRBD2	TRBV6-1	TRBJ2-3	TGTGCCAGCAGCGGGGGACTAGCGGGCACAGATACGCAGTATTTT	CASSGGLAGTDTQYF
NA	NA	TRBV15	TRBJ2-5	TGTGCCACCAGCTCAGTACCGGGACCCCGGCAAGAGACCCAGTACTTC	CATSSVPGPRQETQYF
NA	TRBD1	TRBV2	TRBJ2-5	TGTGCCAGCAGACCCCCCAGGGGGTTGGGGGAGACCCAGTACTTC	CASRPPRGLGETQYF
few	NA	TRBV20-1	TRBJ1-2	TGCAGTGCTAGAGTGGTCGGGGACGGCTACACCTTC	CSARVVGDGYTF
few	NA	TRBV7-8	TRBJ2-3	TGTGCCAGCAGCCTGGAGTCCTCCACAGATACGCAGTATTTT	CASSLESSTDTQYF
NA	NA	TRBV6-5	TRBJ2-1	TGTGCCAGCAGGACCAGGCTCAATGAGCAGTTCTTC	CASRTRLNEQFF
many	TRBD1	TRBV5-1	TRBJ2-1	TGCGCCAGCAGCTTGGCCGGACAGGGGGCCAATGAGCAGTTCTTC	CASSLAGQGANEQFF
once	TRBD1	TRBV7-2	TRBJ2-3	TGTGCCAGCAGGGACAGGCAAACAGATACGCAGTATTTT	CASRDRQTDTQYF
few	TRBD2	TRBV3-1	TRBJ2-3	TGTGCCAGCAGCCAAAGCGGGGGGACAACAGATACGCAGTATTTT	CASSQSGGTTDTQYF
NA	NA	TRBV20-1	TRBJ1-4	TGCAGTGCCCGCGTTAATGAAAAACTGTTTTTT	CSARVNEKLFF
many	NA	TRBV23-1	TRBJ2-1	TGCGCCAGCAGTCAATCCCGGAGGGGGCAGGGGAGCAACAATGAGCAGTTCTTC	CASSQSRRGQGSNNEQFF
NA	NA	TRBV5-1	TRBJ1-6	TGCGCCAGCAGCTTCGATCCCGGTTCCTCCTATAATTCACCCCTCCACTTT	CASSFDPGSSYNSPLHF